This TCR beta chain comes out of a study of T cell changes during pregnancy in multiple sclerosis (dated by TCRdb to about 2019). About the study as a whole: The study examined how the T cell repertoire changed over the course of pregnancy in women with multiple sclerosis.

The library relied on the immunoSEQ multiplex PCR assay. Sourced from immuneACCESS, this table was stored by TCRdb with only in-frame sequences that have V and J called. A share of the clones is absent; for the studies checked, an unresolved V gene accounts for under half, and the remainder has no known explanation. The sample yields roughly 40,000 clones; about 90% were counted once. The biggest ten clones account for approximately 0.8% of the sample. This clone was detected once. Its antigen is not yet known. The record has no base qualities; no much larger clone is one base away. The CDR3 sequence holds 15 residues, the cysteine and phenylalanine included. Left in the record is the CDR3 DNA by itself, 45 bases read in frame from the first base. CDR1 and CDR2 are read off the germline V gene as SGHRS and YFSETQ. The V end gives up 4 bases and the J end 3 bases, leaving 5 bases in the junction not matched to a gene.

This receptor was taken from a female donor with multiple sclerosis, enrolled in a pregnancy study. The V gene is TRBV5-1 and the J gene is TRBJ1-4; 8 nucleotides in the junction match TRBD1. Specimen: CD4+ T cells from peripheral blood mononuclear cells, collected before pregnancy. The CDR3 reads as follows: CASSIRQGSNEKLFF. The DNA sequence is as follows: TGCGCCAGCAGCATACGACAGGGGTCTAATGAAAAACTGTTTTTT.